Sequencing of this T cell receptor (beta chain) was carried out in a study of blood T cells in healthy people across ages. Germline V gene sequence: CDR1 SGHAT, CDR2 FQNNGV. This CDR3 is 14 amino acids long. With 5 bases removed from V and 6 bases from J, the gap between germline ends came to 16 bases. Primers used in a second PCR of roughly 7 to 11 cycles were a sample-barcoded 5' primer and a J-beta primer mix. TCRdb recomputed calls from the 5' RACE reads with MiXCR, one row per CDR3 protein. This sample has 540,000 or so distinct CDR3 sequences, with 24% found just once. The same sample was also used in a study of T cells of mothers and their children.

Sequencing was performed on blood. The clonotype was recovered from a boy between 10 and 17 years old in good health. The chain is built from TRBV11-2 and TRBJ2-5, with D perhaps matching TRBD1 (8 bases). CDR3 sequence reads: CASSHIQGGKTQYF. The CDR3 DNA reads TGTGCCAGCAGCCATATACAGGGGGGGAAGACCCAGTACTTC. The full variable domain, completed using reference TRBV11-2 and TRBJ2-5, is EAGVAQSPRYKIIEKRQSVAFWCNPISGHATLYWYQQILGQGPKLLIQFQNNGVVDDSQLPKDRFSAERLKGVDSTLKIQPAKLEDSAVYLCASSHIQGGKTQYFGPGTRLLVL.